This T cell receptor beta chain was observed in a study of shared clonotypes between healthy human individuals. Study-wide findings and caveats: Memory subsets generally showed smaller estimated richness than naive subsets did. Large sequencing depth failed to make sorted-subset sequencing complete, rarefaction showed.

The CDR3 sequence is 15 residues long. Germline V CDR1 and CDR2: SGHRS, YFSETQ. J was trimmed by 4 bases and V by 3 bases; bases with no gene match: 7. For this clone: The antigen is unknown.

Original analysis: ImmunoSEQ sequences covered only the junction and lacked quality scores; filtering therefore differed. TCRdb's table, derived via immunoSEQ multiplex PCR, lists solely in-frame clones and lacks some. That table supplies the V and J calls and clone size; D and trimming were determined from the DNA. This table holds more than 850,000 clones, around three quarters found once. The TCR was taken from a man aged 18-30 years in good health. Some clones in this sample may be carry-over from other donors' samples. The chain links TRBV5-1 to TRBJ1-3, with 7 bases identical to TRBD1. What was sequenced was memory CD4+ T cells from PBMCs. Subset specified: CD45RA-negative fraction. CDR3 residues: CASSWEGASGNTIYF. DNA for the CDR3: TGCGCCAGCAGCTGGGAGGGGGCGTCAGGAAACACCATATATTTT.